This T cell receptor beta chain came from a study of post-analysis software for immune sequencing data. About the study: Relapsing-remitting, secondary progressive and progressive-relapsing forms made up the multiple sclerosis disease courses.

Built from TCR beta cDNA, the libraries had unique molecular identifiers in them. MiXCR was run by TCRdb on the PCR reads, yielding one entry per CDR3 protein. The profile shows roughly 540,000 distinct CDR3 sequences, under 40% of them singletons. Germline CDR1 and CDR2: MGHRA and YSYEKL. The germline V and J ends were trimmed by 0 bases and 6 bases, with 7 bases remaining between them. The CDR3 is 13 residues long. Details on this clonotype: Its antigen remains unknown.

Findings and limits, study-wide: Relative to controls, patients had roughly five TRBV segments at higher frequency, with TRBV5-6, TRBV5-1 and TRBV20-1 among these. Versus controls, multiple sclerosis patients showed significantly lower diversity (normalized Chao1).

The rearrangement joins TRBV4-1 to TRBJ2-3; no definite D call. Sequencing was performed on blood. The TCR originated in a girl aged 2-17 years with multiple sclerosis. CDR3 sequence: CASSQEDGDTQYF. CDR3 coding DNA: TGCGCCAGCAGCCAAGAAGATGGCGATACGCAGTATTTT.